A single sample gave rise to the 28 T cell receptor beta chains below, sequenced in a study of Ad26.COV2.S vaccination and SARS-CoV-2 variants. Treatment of the sample: roughly 20 received Ad26.COV2.S at low or high dose, single or two shots; several received placebo; per-sample allocation not given. Sampling took place 63 days after the first vaccine or placebo injection. The data were produced by immunoSEQ multiplex PCR, yet TCRdb's version contains in-frame clones alone and is incomplete. The table shows a few hundred thousand clones, with 75% to 90% occurring only once. The source material was peripheral blood, sampled in a trial of Ad26.COV2.S vaccine versus placebo. These receptors were obtained from a person between 18 and 60 years old who received the Ad26.COV2.S COVID-19 vaccine or a placebo.

The chain is built from TRBV4-1 and TRBJ2-3; perhaps TRBD2 as D (6 bases). The germline V and J ends were trimmed by 0 bases and 7 bases, with 14 bases remaining between them. Germline lookup yields CDR1 MGHRA and CDR2 YSYEKL. This CDR3 has 15 amino acids. The CDR3 DNA sequence: TGCGCCAGCAGCCAAGAGGAGGCTAGCGTGAATACGCAGTATTTT. Its protein is CASSQEEASVNTQYF.

The chain is built from TRBV28 and TRBJ2-5; 8 bases line up with TRBD1. Germline V lookup: CDR1 MDHEN, CDR2 SYDVKM. The CDR3 runs 15 residues. V was clipped by 5 bases and J by 5 bases; unmatched bases: 10. CDR3 DNA sequence: TGTGCCAGCAGTCCCTGGACAGGGTATGTGGAGACCCAGTACTTC. As protein: CASSPWTGYVETQYF.

In this sample, this clone turned up a few times. CDR3 bases: TGTGCCAGCAGCCAAGGCACCCTAGCGGACCGCACAGATACGCAGTATTTT. The encoded protein is CASSQGTLADRTDTQYF. The chain couples TRBV4-2 to TRBJ2-3, with TRBD2 identical over 7 bases. The CDR3 consists of 17 residues. Losses at the gene ends were 1 base for V and 1 base for J; bases not matched to a gene: 8. The germline V gene has CDR1 LGHNA and CDR2 YNFKEQ.

The chain employs TRBV19 and TRBJ2-2; TRBD1 matches at 7 bases. This CDR3 comprises 15 residues. V was clipped by 5 bases and J by 3 bases; unmatched bases: 6. CDR1 and CDR2 from the germline V gene are LNHDA and SQIVND (reference sequence). In DNA form, the CDR3 reads TGTGCCAGTAGTTCAGACAGGGACCACACCGGGGAGCTGTTTTTT. Its protein product is CASSSDRDHTGELFF.

This clone was detected only once. As DNA, the CDR3 is TGTGCCAGCAGGATTATCTACGAGCAGTACTTC. Translated, it gives CASRIIYEQYF. The chain is built from TRBV5-8 and TRBJ2-7, with no clear D. Per germline, CDR1 SGHTS and CDR2 YDEGEE. V was clipped by 5 bases and J by 3 bases, with 6 bases between them. The CDR3 is 11 amino acids.

J is TRBJ2-2 and V is TRBV5-4; D not certain. Germline V gives CDR1 SGHNT, CDR2 YYREEE (reference sequence). The CDR3 runs 13 residues. Trimming removed 0 bases from V and 4 bases from J, with 4 bases in between. This chain's CDR3 is CASSLGLTGELFF. CDR3 nucleotides: TGTGCCAGCAGCTTGGGGCTCACCGGGGAGCTGTTTTTT.

This clone was recorded once. The V gene is TRBV29-1, the J gene TRBJ2-7; no firm D call. Germline assignment: CDR1 SQVTM and CDR2 ANQGSEA. This CDR3 is built from 12 residues. V was clipped by 2 bases and J by 3 bases, with 8 bases between them. The CDR3 nucleotides read TGCAGCGTTGAAACGTCAGACTACGAGCAGTACTTC. Protein product: CSVETSDYEQYF.

The rearrangement uses TRBV5-1 and TRBJ2-1; D is possibly TRBD2 (6 bases). Trimming left V 0 bases short and J 8 bases short, with 21 bases between. Germline CDR1 SGHRS, CDR2 YFSETQ. The CDR3 spans 17 residues. The CDR3 is CASSLAPSGSPPDEQFF. The CDR3 DNA sequence: TGCGCCAGCAGCTTGGCACCCAGCGGGTCCCCCCCCGATGAGCAGTTCTTC.

This chain connects TRBV11-3 to TRBJ2-3; 11 bases map to TRBD2. The CDR3 consists of 15 residues. CDR1 is SGHNT and CDR2 is YENEEA in the germline V gene. With 5 bases clipped from V and 5 bases from J, the junction kept 6 bases outside the gene matches. CDR3 in DNA: TGTGCCAGCAGCCATAGCGGGAGGGCCCTAGATACGCAGTATTTT. Protein: CASSHSGRALDTQYF.

The genes are TRBV2 and TRBJ2-1, with 10 positions matching TRBD2. This CDR3 has 14 residues. Germline values: CDR1 SNHLY, CDR2 FYNNEI. Trimming at V came to 6 bases and at J to 6 bases, leaving 5 bases not matched to a gene. CDR3 sequence: CASRLAGRGNEQFF. CDR3 DNA sequence: TGTGCCAGCAGACTAGCGGGGAGGGGCAATGAGCAGTTCTTC.

The chain recombines TRBV4-1 with TRBJ2-7, with 14 bases identical to TRBD2. V gave up 2 bases and J gave up 5 bases; unmatched junction bases: 8. The CDR3 has 17 residues. Germline loops: CDR1 MGHRA, CDR2 YSYEKL. The CDR3 loop is CASSQRPGLAGDDEQYF. As DNA, the CDR3 is TGCGCCAGCAGCCAAAGACCGGGACTAGCGGGAGATGACGAGCAGTACTTC.

The chain employs TRBV30 and TRBJ2-7; 15 nucleotides match TRBD2. This CDR3 spans 18 amino acids. V was pared by 2 bases and J by 0 bases, with 8 bases of the junction left unmatched. Germline V gene data show CDR1 as GTSNPN and CDR2 as SVGIG (reference sequence). CDR3 DNA sequence: TGTGCCTGGAGTAGGGGGACTAGCGGGAGGCGTTACTCCTACGAGCAGTACTTC. Translation: CAWSRGTSGRRYSYEQYF.

The CDR3 here is CASSTTSGSEQFF. In DNA, the CDR3 is TGTGCCAGCAGCACGACTAGTGGTAGTGAGCAGTTCTTC. The V and J genes are TRBV6-2 or TRBV6-3 and TRBJ2-1, with D possibly TRBD2 on 6 matching bases. The CDR3 is made up of 13 amino acids. In germline, CDR1 is MNHEY, CDR2 SVGEGT. V was clipped by 6 bases and J by 9 bases, with 15 bases between them.

The chain is built from TRBV10-3 and TRBJ2-1; TRBD2 aligns across 7 bases. The CDR3 is 12 amino acids. Germline CDR1 is ENHRY and CDR2 is SYGVKD. Trimming took 0 bases from V and 12 from J; bases not matched to a gene: 2. The DNA of the CDR3 is TGTGCCATCAGTGAGTCGCGGGAGTGGCAGTTCTTC. Its translation: CAISESREWQFF.

The V call is TRBV21-1, the J call TRBJ2-3; TRBD2, the table's D call, was not compared with the DNA. TRBV21-1 is an annotated pseudogene. This CDR3 has 16 amino acids. DNA of the CDR3: TGTGCCAGCAGCAAAGCGACTAGCGGGAGAGCAGATACGCAGTATTTT. Translating it yields CASSKATSGRADTQYF.

The chain is built from TRBV5-1 and TRBJ1-4, with TRBD1 matching 7 bases. In germline, CDR1 is SGHRS, CDR2 YFSETQ. There are 11 residues in the CDR3. V gave up 7 bases and J gave up 7 bases; unmatched junction bases: 1. This chain's CDR3 is CASRDSEKLFF. DNA of the CDR3: TGCGCCAGCCGGGACAGTGAAAAACTGTTTTTT.

The chain links TRBV30 to TRBJ2-7; D is possibly TRBD1 or TRBD2 (6 bases each). The CDR3 length is 12 residues. The germline V gene encodes CDR1 GTSNPN and CDR2 SVGIG (reference sequence). CDR3 protein: CATDRGPYEQYF. The CDR3 nucleotides are TGTGCAACCGACCGGGGGCCCTACGAGCAGTACTTC.

This clone was recorded only once. The chain recombines TRBV6-5 with TRBJ1-2, with D possibly TRBD1 on 5 matching bases. The germline V gene encodes CDR1 MNHEY and CDR2 SVGAGI. This CDR3 comprises 13 residues. Trimming took off 7 bases at V and 4 bases at J, with 13 bases between the two ends. CDR3 protein: CASIPGPIYGYTF. CDR3 nucleotide sequence: TGTGCCAGCATCCCGGGACCGATCTATGGCTACACCTTC.

V and J are TRBV7-2 and TRBJ1-6, with unresolved D. The ends were cut back, 3 bases at V and 7 bases at J, with 13 bases in the middle. The germline V gene has CDR1 SGHTA and CDR2 FQGNSA. The CDR3 has 15 amino acids. The CDR3 here is CASSFDRVRNSPLHF. The DNA for the CDR3 is TGTGCCAGCAGCTTCGACCGGGTCCGAAATTCACCCCTCCACTTT.

This rearrangement joins TRBV4-1 to TRBJ2-3; TRBD1 aligns across 7 bases. The CDR3 is 16 amino acids. Germline V gene data show CDR1 as MGHRA and CDR2 as YSYEKL. The J segment lost 3 bases and the V segment lost 1 base, leaving 7 bases of the junction unmatched. CDR3 loop: CASSQVSGGWTDTQYF. The CDR3 DNA sequence: TGCGCCAGCAGCCAAGTGTCAGGGGGTTGGACAGATACGCAGTATTTT.

This rearrangement joins TRBV7-3 to TRBJ2-3; 9 bases map to TRBD2. The V gene's germline CDR1 is SGHTA and CDR2 FQGTGA. The CDR3 consists of 15 residues. V gave up 3 bases and J gave up 2 bases; unmatched junction bases: 3. CDR3 protein: CASSLGGRATDTQYF. The CDR3 coding sequence is TGTGCCAGCAGCTTGGGCGGGAGGGCCACAGATACGCAGTATTTT.

This rearrangement joins TRBV28 to TRBJ2-1; 10 bases align to TRBD2. The CDR3 loop spans 14 amino acids. Germline loops: CDR1 MDHEN, CDR2 SYDVKM. V shed 6 bases, J shed 7 bases, and the junction held 6 bases outside the gene matches. CDR3 loop: CASRAGTSVNEQFF. CDR3 bases: TGTGCCAGCAGAGCCGGGACTAGCGTAAATGAGCAGTTCTTC. Complete variable domain (other parts from reference TRBV28 and TRBJ2-1): DVKVTQSSRYLVKRTGEKVFLECVQDMDHENMFWYRQDPGLGLRLIYFSYDVKMKEKGDIPEGYSVSREKKERFSLILESASTNQTSMYLCASRAGTSVNEQFFGPGTRLTVL.

J is TRBJ2-7 and V is TRBV28; 8 positions match TRBD1. CDR3 length: 14 residues. In germline, CDR1 is MDHEN, CDR2 SYDVKM. Trimming removed 5 bases from V and 1 base from J; junction bases left unmatched: 4. The CDR3 region has the DNA TGTGCCAGCAGTCCGGGACAGGTGTCCTACGAGCAGTACTTC. It yields the protein CASSPGQVSYEQYF.

This clone was detected only once. The chain is built from TRBV5-4 and TRBJ1-2; D is unresolved. Germline V gives CDR1 SGHNT, CDR2 YYREEE (reference sequence). V lost 4 bases and J lost 4, with 8 bases in between. The CDR3 spans 12 residues. CDR3 nucleotides: TGTGCCAGCAGCGATTCGACCTATGGCTACACCTTC. This gives the protein CASSDSTYGYTF.

The CDR3: CASSYTTYEQYF. The DNA of the CDR3 is TGTGCCAGCAGTTACACGACCTACGAGCAGTACTTC. The gene calls are TRBV25-1 and TRBJ2-7; D ambiguous. CDR1 and CDR2 from the germline V gene are MGHDK and SYGVNS. The CDR3 sequence is 12 residues long. Trimming took off 5 bases at V and 2 bases at J, with 7 bases between the two ends.

V gene TRBV12-3 or TRBV12-4 combines with J gene TRBJ1-1; D is possibly TRBD1 (5 bases). This CDR3 contains 13 residues. The V and J ends lost 6 bases and 3 bases respectively, with 11 bases between them. CDR3 in amino acids: CASSPRGDTEAFF. The CDR3 DNA reads as TGTGCCAGCAGCCCGAGAGGGGACACTGAAGCTTTCTTT.

The CDR3 spells CASSPSGDRSNQPQHF. The CDR3 DNA is TGTGCCAGCAGCCCCTCAGGGGATCGCAGCAATCAGCCCCAGCATTTT. V and J are TRBV7-2 and TRBJ1-5; D is possibly TRBD1 (6 bases). V was trimmed by 5 bases and J by 1 base, leaving 15 bases between them. CDR1 is SGHTA and CDR2 is FQGNSA in the germline V gene. The CDR3 loop spans 16 amino acids.

This chain uses TRBV7-9 with TRBJ2-7; D not certain. The CDR3 consists of 12 residues. Germline V gene sequence: CDR1 SEHNR, CDR2 FQNEAQ (reference sequence). V dropped 2 bases and J dropped 6 bases, with 8 bases sitting between them. CDR3 region: CASSLSGTEQYF. In DNA, the CDR3 is TGTGCCAGCAGCTTAAGTGGCACCGAGCAGTACTTC.